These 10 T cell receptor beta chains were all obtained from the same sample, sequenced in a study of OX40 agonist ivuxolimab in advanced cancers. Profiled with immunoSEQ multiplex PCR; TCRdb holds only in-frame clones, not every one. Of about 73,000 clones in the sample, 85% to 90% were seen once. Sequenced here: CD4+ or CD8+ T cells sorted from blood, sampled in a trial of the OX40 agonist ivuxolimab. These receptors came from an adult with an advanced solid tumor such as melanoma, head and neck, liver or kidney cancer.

The CDR3 region has the DNA TGTGCCAGCAGCGCGACTAGAAACAATGAGCAGTTCTTC. Amino acids: CASSATRNNEQFF. This chain connects TRBV9 to TRBJ2-1, with a possible D match to TRBD2 (6 bases). CDR1 SGDLS and CDR2 YYNGEE come from the germline V gene. The CDR3 spans 13 residues. V was cut by 3 bases and J by 5 bases, with 9 bases left in between. Full variable domain (outside the CDR3, taken from reference TRBV9 and TRBJ2-1): DSGVTQTPKHLITATGQRVTLRCSPRSGDLSVYWYQQSLDQGLQFLIQYYNGEERAKGNILERFSAQQFPDLHSELNLSSLELGDSALYFCASSATRNNEQFFGPGTRLTVL.

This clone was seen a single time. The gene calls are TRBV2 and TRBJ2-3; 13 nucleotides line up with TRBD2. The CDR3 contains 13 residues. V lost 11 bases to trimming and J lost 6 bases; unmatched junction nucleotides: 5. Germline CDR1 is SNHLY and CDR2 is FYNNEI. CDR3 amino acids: CAGGLAGADTQYF. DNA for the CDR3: TGTGCCGGAGGACTAGCGGGAGCCGATACGCAGTATTTT.

CDR3 bases: TGTGCCAGTCGAGGTGAAAAACTGTTTTTT. Translation: CASRGEKLFF. V is TRBV27 and J is TRBJ1-4; D ambiguous. This CDR3 contains 10 residues. V lost 9 bases to trimming and J lost 7 bases, with 6 bases between them. Germline CDR1 MNHEY, CDR2 SMNVEV (reference sequence).

Here the CDR3 DNA reads TGTGCCACCAGCAGAACCAGGCGCGGGGACTATGGCTACACCTTC. The encoded protein is CATSRTRRGDYGYTF. The chain couples TRBV15 to TRBJ1-2; D uncertain. Germline V gene sequence: CDR1 LNHNV, CDR2 YYDKDF (reference sequence). This CDR3 is built from 15 residues. Trimming shortened V by 2 bases and J by 3 bases, and 13 bases separated the two germline ends. The full variable domain, with the rest looked up from reference TRBV15 and TRBJ1-2, is DAMVIQNPRYQVTQFGKPVTLSCSQTLNHNVMYWYQQKSSQAPKLLFHYYDKDFNNEADTPDNFQSRRPNTSFCFLDIRSPGLGDTAMYLCATSRTRRGDYGYTFGSGTRLTVV.

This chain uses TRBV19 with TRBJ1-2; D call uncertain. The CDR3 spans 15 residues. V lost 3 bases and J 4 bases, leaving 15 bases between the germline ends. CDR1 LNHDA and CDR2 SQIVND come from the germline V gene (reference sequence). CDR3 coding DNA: TGTGCCAGTAGTATCTACCCCGGTCCAAGCTATGGCTACACCTTC. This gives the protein CASSIYPGPSYGYTF. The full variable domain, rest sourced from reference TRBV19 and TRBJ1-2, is DGGITQSPKYLFRKEGQNVTLSCEQNLNHDAMYWYRQDPGQGLRLIYYSQIVNDFQKGDIAEGYSVSREKKESFPLTVTSAQKNPTAFYLCASSIYPGPSYGYTFGSGTRLTVV.

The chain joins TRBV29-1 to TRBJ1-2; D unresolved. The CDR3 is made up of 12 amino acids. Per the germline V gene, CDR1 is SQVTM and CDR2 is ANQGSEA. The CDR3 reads CTILDRLYGYTF. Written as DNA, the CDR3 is TGCACCATCTTGGATAGACTTTATGGCTACACCTTC.

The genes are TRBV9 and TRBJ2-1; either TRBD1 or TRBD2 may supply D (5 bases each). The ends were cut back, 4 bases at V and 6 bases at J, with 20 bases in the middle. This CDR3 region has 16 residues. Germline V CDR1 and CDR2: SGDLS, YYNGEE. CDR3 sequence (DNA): TGTGCCAGCAGCTCTGGACCCGGGGCCCAGCCCAATGAGCAGTTCTTC. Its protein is CASSSGPGAQPNEQFF. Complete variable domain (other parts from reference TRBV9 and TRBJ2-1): DSGVTQTPKHLITATGQRVTLRCSPRSGDLSVYWYQQSLDQGLQFLIQYYNGEERAKGNILERFSAQQFPDLHSELNLSSLELGDSALYFCASSSGPGAQPNEQFFGPGTRLTVL.

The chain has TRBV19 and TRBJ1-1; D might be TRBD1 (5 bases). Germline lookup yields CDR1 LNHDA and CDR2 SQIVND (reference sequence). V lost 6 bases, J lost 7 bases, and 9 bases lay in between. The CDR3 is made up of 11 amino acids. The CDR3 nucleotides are TGTGCCAGTAGCCAAGGGGTTGAAGCTTTCTTT. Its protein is CASSQGVEAFF.

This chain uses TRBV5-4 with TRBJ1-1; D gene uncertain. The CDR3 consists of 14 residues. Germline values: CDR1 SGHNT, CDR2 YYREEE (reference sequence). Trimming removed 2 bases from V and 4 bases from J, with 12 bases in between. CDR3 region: CASSLPGASTEAFF. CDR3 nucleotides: TGTGCCAGCAGCTTACCGGGAGCGAGCACTGAAGCTTTCTTT. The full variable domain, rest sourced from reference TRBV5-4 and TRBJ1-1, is ETGVTQSPTHLIKTRGQQVTLRCSSQSGHNTVSWYQQALGQGPQFIFQYYREEENGRGNFPPRFSGLQFPNYSSELNVNALELDDSALYLCASSLPGASTEAFFGQGTRLTVV.

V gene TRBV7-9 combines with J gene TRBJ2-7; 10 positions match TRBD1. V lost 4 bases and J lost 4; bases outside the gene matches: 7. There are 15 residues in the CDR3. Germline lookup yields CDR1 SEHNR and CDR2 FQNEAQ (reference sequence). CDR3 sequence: CASSSEDRGLYEQYF. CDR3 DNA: TGTGCCAGCAGCTCCGAAGACAGGGGGCTTTACGAGCAGTACTTC.